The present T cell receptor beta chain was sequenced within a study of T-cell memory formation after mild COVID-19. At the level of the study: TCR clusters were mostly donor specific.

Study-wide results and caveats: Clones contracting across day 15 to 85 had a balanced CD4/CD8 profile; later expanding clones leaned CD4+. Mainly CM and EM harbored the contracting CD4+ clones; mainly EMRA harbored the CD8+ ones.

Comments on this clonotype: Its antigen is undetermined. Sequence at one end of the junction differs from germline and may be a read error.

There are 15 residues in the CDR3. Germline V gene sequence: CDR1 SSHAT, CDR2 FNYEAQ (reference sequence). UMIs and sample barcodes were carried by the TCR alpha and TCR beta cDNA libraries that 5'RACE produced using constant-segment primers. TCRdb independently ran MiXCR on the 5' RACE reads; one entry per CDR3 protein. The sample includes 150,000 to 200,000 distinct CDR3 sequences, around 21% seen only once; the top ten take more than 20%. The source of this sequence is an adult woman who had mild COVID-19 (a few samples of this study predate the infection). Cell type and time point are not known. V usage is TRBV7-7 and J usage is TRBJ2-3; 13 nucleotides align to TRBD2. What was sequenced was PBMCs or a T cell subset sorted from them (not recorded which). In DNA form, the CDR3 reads TGTGCTAGCAGTAGGACTAGCGGGAGCGGAGATACGCAGTATTTT. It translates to CASSRTSGSGDTQYF. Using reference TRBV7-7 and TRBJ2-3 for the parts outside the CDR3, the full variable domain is GAGVSQSPRYKVTKRGQDVTLRCDPISSHATLYWYQQALGQGPEFLTYFNYEAQPDKSGLPSDRFSAERPEGSISTLTIQRTEQRDSAMYRCASSRTSGSGDTQYFGPGTRLTVL.